These 6 T cell receptor beta chains came from one sample sequenced in a study of blood T cell repertoires in COVID-19. Only in-frame clones appear in the TCRdb table, and some are missing; sequencing was by immunoSEQ multiplex PCR. This table has approximately 60,000 clones, about four fifths appearing once. The sequencing input was peripheral blood. These receptors all stem from a woman of 80 years or more with acute or convalescent COVID-19.

V is TRBV6-5 and J is TRBJ2-5; 7 bases match TRBD1. After removal of 1 base from V and 3 bases from J, the junction contained 8 bases not matched to a gene. Per the germline V gene, CDR1 is MNHEY and CDR2 is SVGAGI. CDR3 length equals 16 residues. Here the CDR3 reads CASSYFAGTEKETQYF. CDR3 in DNA: TGTGCCAGCAGTTACTTCGCCGGGACAGAGAAAGAGACCCAGTACTTC.

The gene calls are TRBV7-2 and TRBJ2-7; 7 bases map to TRBD1. Trimming removed 5 bases from V and 5 bases from J; junction bases left unmatched: 9. CDR1 is SGHTA, CDR2 FQGNSA, per germline. The CDR3 consists of 14 residues. This CDR3 is CASSTDRVRNEQYF. CDR3 sequence (DNA): TGTGCCAGCAGCACCGACAGGGTACGCAACGAGCAGTACTTC. Variable domain in full (rest from reference TRBV7-2 and TRBJ2-7): GAGVSQSPSNKVTEKGKDVELRCDPISGHTALYWYRQSLGQGLEFLIYFQGNSAPDKSGLPSDRFSAERTGGSVSTLTIQRTQQEDSAVYLCASSTDRVRNEQYFGPGTRLTVT.

The J gene is TRBJ2-2, the V gene TRBV7-6; the match to TRBD1 covers 8 bases. This CDR3 spans 16 amino acids. Germline assignment: CDR1 SGHVS and CDR2 FNYEAQ. The V and J ends lost 1 base and 6 bases, in that order; junction bases with no gene match: 7. The CDR3 nucleotides are TGTGCCAGCAGCTTAGTCGGACAGGGTTCTCCCGGGGAGCTGTTTTTT. Residues: CASSLVGQGSPGELFF.

CDR3 sequence: CASSSGGDSSNYGYTF. CDR3 DNA: TGTGCCAGCAGCTCCGGGGGGGACAGCTCGAACTATGGCTACACCTTC. The chain couples TRBV7-2 to TRBJ1-2, with 7 bases lining up with TRBD1. The germline V gene has CDR1 SGHTA and CDR2 FQGNSA. Trimming took 4 bases from V and 2 from J; bases not matched to a gene: 10. There are 16 residues in the CDR3.

The chain uses TRBV6-2 or TRBV6-3 and TRBJ2-1, with a possible D match to TRBD1 (6 bases). Germline V gene lookup returns CDR1 MNHEY and CDR2 SVGEGT. The CDR3 is 13 amino acids. V lost 5 bases, J lost 9 bases, and 14 bases lay in between. The CDR3 nucleotides are TGTGCCAGCAGTCCAACAGGGATAGGTGAGCAGTTCTTC. Translating it yields CASSPTGIGEQFF.

The V call is TRBV28, the J call TRBJ2-2, with 10 nucleotides matching TRBD2. The trim removed 5 bases at V and 3 bases at J, leaving 3 bases unmatched. The CDR3 contains 15 residues. The germline CDR1 and CDR2 sequences are MDHEN and SYDVKM. CDR3 protein: CASSGLAEDTGELFF. DNA of the CDR3: TGTGCCAGCAGTGGACTAGCGGAGGACACCGGGGAGCTGTTTTTT.